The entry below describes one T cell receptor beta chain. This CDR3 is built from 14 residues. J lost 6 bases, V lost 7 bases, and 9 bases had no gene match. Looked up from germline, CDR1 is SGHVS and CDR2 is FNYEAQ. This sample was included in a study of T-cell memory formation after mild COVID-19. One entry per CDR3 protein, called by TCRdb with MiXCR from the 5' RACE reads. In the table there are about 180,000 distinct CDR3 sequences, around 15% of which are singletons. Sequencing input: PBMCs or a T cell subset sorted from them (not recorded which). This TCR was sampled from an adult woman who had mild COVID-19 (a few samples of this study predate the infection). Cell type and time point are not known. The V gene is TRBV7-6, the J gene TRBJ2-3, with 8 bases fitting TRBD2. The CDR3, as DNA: TGTGCCAGCACCTTCGGGGGGGCCATGGATACGCAGTATTTT. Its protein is CASTFGGAMDTQYF. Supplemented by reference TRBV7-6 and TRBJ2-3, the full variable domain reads GAGVSQSPRYKVTKRGQDVALRCDPISGHVSLYWYRQALGQGPEFLTYFNYEAQQDKSGLPNDRFSAERPEGSISTLTIQRTEQRDSAMYRCASTFGGAMDTQYFGPGTRLTVL.